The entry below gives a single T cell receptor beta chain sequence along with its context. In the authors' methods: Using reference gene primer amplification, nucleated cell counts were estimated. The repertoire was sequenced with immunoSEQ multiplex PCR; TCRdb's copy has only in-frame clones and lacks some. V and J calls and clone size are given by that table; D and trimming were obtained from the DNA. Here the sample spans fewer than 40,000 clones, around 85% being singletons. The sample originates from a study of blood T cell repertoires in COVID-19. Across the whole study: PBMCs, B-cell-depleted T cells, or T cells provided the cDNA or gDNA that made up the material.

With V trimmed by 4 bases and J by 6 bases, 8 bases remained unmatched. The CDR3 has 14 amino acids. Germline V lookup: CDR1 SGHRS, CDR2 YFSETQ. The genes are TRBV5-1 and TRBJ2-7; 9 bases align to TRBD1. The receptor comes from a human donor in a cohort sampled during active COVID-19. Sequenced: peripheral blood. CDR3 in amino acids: CASSKGQGRGEQYF. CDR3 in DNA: TGCGCCAGCAGCAAGGGACAGGGAAGAGGCGAGCAGTACTTC.